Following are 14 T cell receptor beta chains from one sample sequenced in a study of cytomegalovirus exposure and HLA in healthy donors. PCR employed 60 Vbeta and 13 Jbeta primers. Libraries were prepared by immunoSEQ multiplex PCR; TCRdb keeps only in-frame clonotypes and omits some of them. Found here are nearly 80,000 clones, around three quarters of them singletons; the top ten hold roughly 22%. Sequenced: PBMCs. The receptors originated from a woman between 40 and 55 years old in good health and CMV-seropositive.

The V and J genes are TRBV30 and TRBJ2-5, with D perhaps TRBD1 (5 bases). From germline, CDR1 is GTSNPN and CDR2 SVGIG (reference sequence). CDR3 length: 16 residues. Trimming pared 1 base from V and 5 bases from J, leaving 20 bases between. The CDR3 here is CAWSDPGPSKWETQYF. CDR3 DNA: TGTGCCTGGAGTGACCCAGGGCCCTCAAAGTGGGAGACCCAGTACTTC.

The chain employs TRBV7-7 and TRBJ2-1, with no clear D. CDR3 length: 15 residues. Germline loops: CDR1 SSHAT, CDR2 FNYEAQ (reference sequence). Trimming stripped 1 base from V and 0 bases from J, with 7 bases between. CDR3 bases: TGTGCCAGCAGCTTAGACTTGAGCTCCTACAATGAGCAGTTCTTC. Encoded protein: CASSLDLSSYNEQFF.

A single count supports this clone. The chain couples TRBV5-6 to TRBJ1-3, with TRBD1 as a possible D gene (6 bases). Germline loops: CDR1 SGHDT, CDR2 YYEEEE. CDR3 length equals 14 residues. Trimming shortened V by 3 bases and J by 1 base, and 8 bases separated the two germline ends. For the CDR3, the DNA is TGTGCCAGCAGCTCGACAGGATCTGGAAACACCATATATTTT. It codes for CASSSTGSGNTIYF.

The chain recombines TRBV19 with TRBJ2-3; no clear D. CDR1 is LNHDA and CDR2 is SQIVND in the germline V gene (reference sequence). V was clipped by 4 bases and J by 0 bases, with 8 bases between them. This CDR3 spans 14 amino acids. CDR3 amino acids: CASSTPSSTDTQYF. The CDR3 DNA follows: TGTGCCAGTAGTACTCCCTCTAGCACAGATACGCAGTATTTT.

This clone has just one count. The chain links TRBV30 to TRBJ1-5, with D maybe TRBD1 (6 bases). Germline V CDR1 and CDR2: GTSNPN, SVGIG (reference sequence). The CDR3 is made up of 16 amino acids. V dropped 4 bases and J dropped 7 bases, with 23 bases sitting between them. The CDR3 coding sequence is TGTGCCTGGAATGAAGGGGGGAGGGCTGGAATCCAGCCCCAGCATTTT. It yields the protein CAWNEGGRAGIQPQHF.

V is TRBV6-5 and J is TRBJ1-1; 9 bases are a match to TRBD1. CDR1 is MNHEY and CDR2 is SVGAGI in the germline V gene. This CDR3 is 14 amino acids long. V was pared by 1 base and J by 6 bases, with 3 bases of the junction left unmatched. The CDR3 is CASSYWTGAPEAFF. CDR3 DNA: TGTGCCAGCAGTTACTGGACAGGGGCCCCTGAAGCTTTCTTT.

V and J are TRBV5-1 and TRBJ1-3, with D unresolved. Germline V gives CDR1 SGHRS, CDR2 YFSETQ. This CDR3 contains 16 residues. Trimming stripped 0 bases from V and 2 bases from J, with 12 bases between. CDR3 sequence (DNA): TGCGCCAGCAGCTTGGCCGGCCCGACAACTGGAAACACCATATATTTT. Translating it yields CASSLAGPTTGNTIYF.

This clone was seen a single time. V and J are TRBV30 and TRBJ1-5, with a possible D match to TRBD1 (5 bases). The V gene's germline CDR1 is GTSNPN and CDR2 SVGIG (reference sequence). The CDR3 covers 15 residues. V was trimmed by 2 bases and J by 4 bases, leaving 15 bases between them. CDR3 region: CAWSPQWGRNQPQHF. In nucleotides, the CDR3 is TGTGCCTGGAGTCCCCAGTGGGGCCGTAATCAGCCCCAGCATTTT.

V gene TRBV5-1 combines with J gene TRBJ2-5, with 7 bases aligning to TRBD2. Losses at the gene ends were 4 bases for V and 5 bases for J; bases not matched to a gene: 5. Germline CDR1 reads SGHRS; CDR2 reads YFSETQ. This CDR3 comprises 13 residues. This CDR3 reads CASSPGLGETQYF. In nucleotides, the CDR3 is TGCGCCAGCAGCCCCGGACTAGGGGAGACCCAGTACTTC.

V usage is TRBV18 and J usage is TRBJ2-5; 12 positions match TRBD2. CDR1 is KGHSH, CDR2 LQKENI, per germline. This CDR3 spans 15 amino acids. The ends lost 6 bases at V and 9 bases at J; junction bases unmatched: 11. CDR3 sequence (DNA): TGTGCCAGCTCCCCCGGACTAGCGGGGTTGGTGGCCCAGTACTTC. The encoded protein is CASSPGLAGLVAQYF.

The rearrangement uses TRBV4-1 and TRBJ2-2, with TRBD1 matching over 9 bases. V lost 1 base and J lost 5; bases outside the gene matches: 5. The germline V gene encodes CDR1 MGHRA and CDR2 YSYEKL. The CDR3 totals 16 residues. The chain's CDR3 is CASSQVWGTGTGELFF. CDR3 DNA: TGCGCCAGCAGCCAAGTCTGGGGGACAGGGACCGGGGAGCTGTTTTTT.

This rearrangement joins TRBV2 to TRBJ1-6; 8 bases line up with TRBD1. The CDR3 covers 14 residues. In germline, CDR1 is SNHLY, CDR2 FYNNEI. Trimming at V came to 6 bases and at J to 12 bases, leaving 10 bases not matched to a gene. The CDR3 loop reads CASRKDRDLVPLHF. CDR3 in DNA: TGTGCCAGCAGGAAGGACAGGGATTTAGTACCCCTCCACTTT.

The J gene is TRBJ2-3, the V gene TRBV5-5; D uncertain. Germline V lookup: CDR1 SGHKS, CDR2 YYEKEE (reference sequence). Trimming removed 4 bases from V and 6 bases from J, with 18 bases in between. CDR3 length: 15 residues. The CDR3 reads CASSVGTLVTDTQYF. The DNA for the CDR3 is TGTGCCAGCAGCGTTGGTACTTTGGTTACGGATACGCAGTATTTT.

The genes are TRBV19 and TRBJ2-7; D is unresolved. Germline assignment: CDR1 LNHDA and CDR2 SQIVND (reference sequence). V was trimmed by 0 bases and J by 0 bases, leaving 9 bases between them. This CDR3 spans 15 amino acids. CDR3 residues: CASSIEAASSYEQYF. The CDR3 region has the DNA TGTGCCAGTAGTATAGAGGCGGCGAGCTCCTACGAGCAGTACTTC.